This is a list of T cell receptor beta chains from one sample in a study of technical replicates of blood from several donors. The assay was immunoSEQ multiplex PCR, and TCRdb's table has in-frame clones only and misses some. The data contain approximately 70,000 clones, roughly 95% of them seen just once; the ten biggest clones take up 0.24%. Specimen: T cells isolated from PBMCs. All receptors derive from a human donor in good health. The CDR3 runs from the conserved cysteine through the conserved F or W. The D gene is left open where the match is weak. Clone size appears in some rows only: once, few, many, or a class for an expanded clone.

V	size	J	D	DNA	CDR3
TRBV2	-	TRBJ1-2	-	TGTGCCAGCAGCGGGGGACGGCTGGTCGTCTCTGGCTACACCTTC	CASSGGRLVVSGYTF
TRBV9	few	TRBJ1-2	TRBD1	TGTGCCAGCAGAGTTAGCTCTCAGGGGGCTGGTGGCTACACCTTC	CASRVSSQGAGGYTF
TRBV4-2	-	TRBJ2-5	TRBD2	TGTGCCAGCAGCCAAGATGCGGGGGGGCTCAGGGAGACCCAGTACTTC	CASSQDAGGLRETQYF
TRBV29-1	-	TRBJ1-1	TRBD1	TGCAGCGTCTCAACGCCGGTAGGGGGCGTGGCTGAAGCTTTCTTT	CSVSTPVGGVAEAFF
TRBV28	-	TRBJ1-2	-	TGTGCCAGCAGTCCCACTATAAATGGCGGTAACTATGGCTACACCTTC	CASSPTINGGNYGYTF
TRBV30	-	TRBJ2-3	-	TGTGCCTGGTCCCTACCCGGGGGCACAGATACGCAGTATTTT	CAWSLPGGTDTQYF
TRBV5-1	-	TRBJ2-1	TRBD2	TGCGCCAGCAGCTCTAGCGGGAGGGTCTCCTACAATGAGCAGTTCTTC	CASSSSGRVSYNEQFF
TRBV11-3	once	TRBJ1-1	-	TGTGCCAGCAGCTTAGATCAGGGGAACACTGAAGCTTTCTTT	CASSLDQGNTEAFF
TRBV18	-	TRBJ2-2	-	TGTGCCAGCTCACCTCCTAGACAGCCTAGGGAGCTGTTTTTT	CASSPPRQPRELFF
TRBV19	-	TRBJ1-1	-	TGTGCCAGTCTGACCCGCGGGAGAACTGAAGCTTTCTTT	CASLTRGRTEAFF
TRBV6-5	once	TRBJ2-6	-	TGTGCCATACATACGTGGGGGCTGGTCAACGTCCTGACTTTC	CAIHTWGLVNVLTF
TRBV5-1	-	TRBJ2-3	-	TGCGCCAGCAGCTTTGGGACTCGGAGGGGGGGAGATACGCAGTATTTT	CASSFGTRRGGDTQYF
TRBV5-1	-	TRBJ2-3	-	TGCGCCAGCAGCTTGGGGCACGCTAGCACAGATACGCAGTATTTT	CASSLGHASTDTQYF
TRBV27	once	TRBJ2-3	TRBD2	TGTGCCAGCACTAACCGCCCGGGGGGAAGCACAGATACGCAGTATTTT	CASTNRPGGSTDTQYF
TRBV9	once	TRBJ1-2	TRBD1	TGTGCCAGCAGCCCAACAGGGGGCAGGGGATTTGAGGGCTACACCTTC	CASSPTGGRGFEGYTF
TRBV29-1	-	TRBJ1-1	TRBD1	TGCAGCACCTGGCAGGGGGAGGCTTTCTTT	CSTWQGEAFF